This TCR beta chain was identified during a study of cytomegalovirus exposure and HLA in healthy donors. General study points: Among CMV-associated TCR beta chains, most appeared HLA-restricted in a later analysis. Beyond CMV serostatus, there was no information to go on about immune exposure. For most TCR beta V segments, an earlier analysis put the productive rate at about 87% or about 30% of the time.

Turning to this clone: What it recognizes is unknown.

The PCR used 60 Vbeta and 13 Jbeta primers. Clones were read by immunoSEQ multiplex PCR, and TCRdb kept only the in-frame ones, dropping some. The profile covers more than 150,000 clones, with roughly 87% appearing a single time and around 0.25% taken by the ten largest. The CDR3 extends over 15 amino acids. CDR1 and CDR2 from the germline V gene are SGHDN and FVKESK. Trimming shortened V by 0 bases and J by 8 bases, and 16 bases separated the two germline ends. The chain joins TRBV14 to TRBJ1-2; D is possibly TRBD1 (6 bases). Sequencing input: PBMCs. The sequence was obtained from a girl under two years old in good health and CMV-seronegative. CDR3 sequence reads: CASSQDNYWGLGYTF. The DNA for the CDR3 is TGTGCCAGCAGCCAAGATAATTACTGGGGGCTAGGCTACACCTTC.